This TCR beta chain was obtained from a study of blood T cell repertoires in COVID-19. Assay: immunoSEQ multiplex PCR; the TCRdb copy retains only in-frame clones and omits some. The sample records 120,000 to 150,000 clones, about four fifths being singletons. Germline V gene lookup returns CDR1 KGHDR and CDR2 SFDVKD. V lost 10 bases, J lost 2 bases, and 16 bases lay in between. The length of the CDR3 is 14 residues. This receptor was identified in a human donor with acute or convalescent COVID-19. The donor label of this sample is uncertain. This chain links TRBV24-1 with TRBJ2-5; tentatively, D is TRBD1 (5 bases). The sample was peripheral blood. CDR3 sequence: CATPPRQGQETQYF. The DNA for the CDR3 is TGTGCCACTCCGCCCCGGCAGGGTCAAGAGACCCAGTACTTC.